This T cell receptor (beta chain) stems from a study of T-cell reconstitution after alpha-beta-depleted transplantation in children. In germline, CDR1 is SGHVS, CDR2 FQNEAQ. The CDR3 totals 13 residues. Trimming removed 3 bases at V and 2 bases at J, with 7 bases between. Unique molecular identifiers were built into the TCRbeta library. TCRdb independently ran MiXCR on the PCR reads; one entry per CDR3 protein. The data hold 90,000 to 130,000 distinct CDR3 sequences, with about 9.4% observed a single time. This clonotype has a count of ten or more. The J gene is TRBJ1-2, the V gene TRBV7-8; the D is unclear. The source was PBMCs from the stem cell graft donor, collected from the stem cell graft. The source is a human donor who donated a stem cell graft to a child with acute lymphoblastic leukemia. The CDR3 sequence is CASSFRRNYGYTF. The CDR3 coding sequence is TGTGCCAGCAGCTTTCGGCGGAACTATGGCTACACCTTC.